The rows below give T cell receptor beta chains drawn from one sample of a study of CD8+CD57+ T cells in acquired aplastic anemia. TCRdb called the reads again in MiXCR, with one record for every CDR3 protein. Found here are about 180,000 distinct CDR3 sequences, 40% to 55% of them singletons; the top ten hold 0.85% to 1.3%. Sequenced material: sorted CD4+, CD8+, or CD8+CD57+ T cells (not recorded which) from PBMCs. These receptors were collected from a human donor with aplastic anemia. Both conserved end residues are part of each CDR3. The D gene is left open where the match is weak. Clone sizes are given selectively: once, few, many, or a class where the clone is expanded.

clone_size: .
d_call: TRBD2
v_call: TRBV25-1
j_call: TRBJ2-5
cdr3_aa: CASSESGGRETQYF
cdr3_nt: TGTGCCAGCAGTGAATCAGGCGGGAGGGAGACCCAGTACTTC

clone_size: .
d_call: TRBD2
v_call: TRBV20-1
j_call: TRBJ2-3
cdr3_aa: CSASDSGSSDTQYF
cdr3_nt: TGCAGTGCTAGTGATAGCGGGAGTTCAGATACGCAGTATTTT

clone_size: many
d_call: .
v_call: TRBV11-2
j_call: TRBJ1-1
cdr3_aa: CASSDGVTTGHEAFF
cdr3_nt: TGTGCCAGCAGCGACGGGGTTACGACAGGCCATGAAGCTTTCTTT

clone_size: many
d_call: .
v_call: TRBV12-3/TRBV12-4
j_call: TRBJ1-2
cdr3_aa: CASSSSAGNYGYTF
cdr3_nt: TGTGCCAGCAGTTCCTCCGCAGGCAACTATGGCTACACCTTC

clone_size: .
d_call: .
v_call: TRBV5-1
j_call: TRBJ2-3
cdr3_aa: CASSLEILGQGTQYF
cdr3_nt: TGCGCCAGCAGCTTGGAGATCCTAGGCCAGGGTACGCAGTATTTT

clone_size: .
d_call: .
v_call: TRBV2
j_call: TRBJ2-5
cdr3_aa: CASSTLGGGQTQYF
cdr3_nt: TGTGCCAGCAGTACCTTGGGGGGCGGACAGACCCAGTACTTC

clone_size: few
d_call: .
v_call: TRBV20-1
j_call: TRBJ1-6
cdr3_aa: CSAAWGTALHF
cdr3_nt: TGCAGTGCGGCGTGGGGGACGGCCCTCCACTTT

clone_size: many
d_call: TRBD1
v_call: TRBV18
j_call: TRBJ2-5
cdr3_aa: CASSRRGTEETQYF
cdr3_nt: TGTGCCAGCTCACGAAGAGGGACAGAAGAGACCCAGTACTTC

clone_size: .
d_call: .
v_call: TRBV20-1
j_call: TRBJ2-5
cdr3_aa: CSAREGYQETQYF
cdr3_nt: TGCAGTGCTAGAGAGGGGTACCAAGAGACCCAGTACTTC

clone_size: .
d_call: .
v_call: TRBV25-1
j_call: TRBJ2-2
cdr3_aa: CASSQAGINTGELFF
cdr3_nt: TGTGCCAGCAGCCAAGCGGGCATTAACACCGGGGAGCTGTTTTTT

clone_size: many
d_call: .
v_call: TRBV7-8
j_call: TRBJ1-3
cdr3_aa: CASSPSPAASSGNTIYF
cdr3_nt: TGTGCCAGCAGCCCATCGCCTGCAGCCAGCTCTGGAAACACCATATATTTT

clone_size: .
d_call: .
v_call: TRBV10-2
j_call: TRBJ1-6
cdr3_aa: CASSGGGEGSPLHF
cdr3_nt: TGCGCCAGCAGTGGGGGGGGCGAAGGTTCACCCCTCCACTTT

clone_size: few
d_call: .
v_call: TRBV10-3
j_call: TRBJ2-2
cdr3_aa: CATRVVGVFAGELFF
cdr3_nt: TGTGCCACCAGGGTGGTGGGGGTTTTCGCGGGGGAGCTGTTTTTT

clone_size: .
d_call: .
v_call: TRBV15
j_call: TRBJ1-5
cdr3_aa: CATSRFREGNQPQHF
cdr3_nt: TGTGCCACCAGCAGATTCAGGGAGGGCAATCAGCCCCAGCATTTT

clone_size: many
d_call: .
v_call: TRBV6-1
j_call: TRBJ2-7
cdr3_aa: CASRPQGRSTFYEQYF
cdr3_nt: TGTGCCAGCAGGCCCCAAGGGAGGTCGACGTTCTACGAGCAGTACTTC

clone_size: .
d_call: .
v_call: TRBV24-1
j_call: TRBJ2-5
cdr3_aa: CATSDARDNQETQYF
cdr3_nt: TGTGCCACCAGTGATGCTCGGGACAACCAAGAGACCCAGTACTTC

clone_size: many
d_call: TRBD2
v_call: TRBV12-3/TRBV12-4
j_call: TRBJ2-1
cdr3_aa: CASSPGTSVSEQFF
cdr3_nt: TGTGCCAGCAGTCCCGGGACTAGCGTCAGTGAGCAGTTCTTC

clone_size: few
d_call: .
v_call: TRBV15
j_call: TRBJ2-5
cdr3_aa: CATSRVAETQYF
cdr3_nt: TGTGCCACCAGCAGAGTTGCGGAGACCCAGTACTTC

clone_size: many
d_call: .
v_call: TRBV24-1
j_call: TRBJ2-7
cdr3_aa: CATSEGGSGEQYF
cdr3_nt: TGTGCCACCAGTGAGGGTGGTTCAGGGGAGCAGTACTTC

clone_size: few
d_call: TRBD1
v_call: TRBV6-2/TRBV6-3
j_call: TRBJ1-5
cdr3_aa: CASRSKQGAGNQPQHF
cdr3_nt: TGTGCCAGCAGGTCTAAACAGGGGGCCGGGAATCAGCCCCAGCATTTT

clone_size: many
d_call: .
v_call: TRBV5-5
j_call: TRBJ2-7
cdr3_aa: CASSLYGDEQYF
cdr3_nt: TGTGCCAGCAGCTTGTACGGGGACGAGCAGTACTTC

clone_size: .
d_call: .
v_call: TRBV7-9
j_call: TRBJ2-7
cdr3_aa: CASSVGQFYEQYF
cdr3_nt: TGTGCCAGCAGCGTTGGACAATTCTACGAGCAGTACTTC

clone_size: many
d_call: .
v_call: TRBV9
j_call: TRBJ1-5
cdr3_aa: CASSVGDGRYQPQHF
cdr3_nt: TGTGCCAGCAGCGTAGGGGACGGACGGTATCAGCCCCAGCATTTT

clone_size: .
d_call: .
v_call: TRBV25-1
j_call: TRBJ1-4
cdr3_aa: CASSEWVGGTEKLFF
cdr3_nt: TGTGCCAGCAGTGAATGGGTAGGGGGTACTGAAAAACTGTTTTTT

clone_size: many
d_call: .
v_call: TRBV5-1
j_call: TRBJ1-1
cdr3_aa: CASSLRGRTNTEAFF
cdr3_nt: TGCGCCAGCAGCTTGCGGGGGAGGACTAACACTGAAGCTTTCTTT

clone_size: .
d_call: .
v_call: TRBV2
j_call: TRBJ2-1
cdr3_aa: CASSPRGEEQFF
cdr3_nt: TGTGCCAGCAGTCCCAGGGGAGAAGAGCAGTTCTTC

clone_size: .
d_call: .
v_call: TRBV20-1
j_call: TRBJ2-5
cdr3_aa: CSAPGMTGETQYF
cdr3_nt: TGCAGTGCACCTGGTATGACAGGAGAGACCCAGTACTTC

clone_size: .
d_call: .
v_call: TRBV6-1
j_call: TRBJ2-3
cdr3_aa: CASSEIRILGTDTQYF
cdr3_nt: TGTGCCAGCAGTGAAATCCGCATCCTGGGCACAGATACGCAGTATTTT

clone_size: few
d_call: TRBD2
v_call: TRBV7-8
j_call: TRBJ2-7
cdr3_aa: CASSGEGWASYEQYF
cdr3_nt: TGTGCCAGCAGCGGGGAGGGGTGGGCTTCCTACGAGCAGTACTTC

clone_size: .
d_call: TRBD1
v_call: TRBV5-1
j_call: TRBJ2-7
cdr3_aa: CASSYGQGSSYEQYF
cdr3_nt: TGCGCCAGCAGCTACGGACAGGGCAGCTCCTACGAGCAGTACTTC

clone_size: many
d_call: TRBD2
v_call: TRBV20-1
j_call: TRBJ2-1
cdr3_aa: CSAKRTSGGNEQFF
cdr3_nt: TGCAGTGCTAAACGGACTAGCGGGGGGAATGAGCAGTTCTTC

clone_size: .
d_call: TRBD1
v_call: TRBV12-3/TRBV12-4
j_call: TRBJ1-1
cdr3_aa: CASGTGGQNTEAFF
cdr3_nt: TGTGCCAGCGGGACAGGGGGACAGAACACTGAAGCTTTCTTT

clone_size: .
d_call: .
v_call: TRBV20-1
j_call: TRBJ1-5
cdr3_aa: CSADAKGGNQPQHF
cdr3_nt: TGCAGTGCCGACGCTAAAGGGGGAAATCAGCCCCAGCATTTT

clone_size: .
d_call: .
v_call: TRBV19
j_call: TRBJ1-1
cdr3_aa: CASSISQRTEAFF
cdr3_nt: TGTGCCAGTAGTATTTCCCAGAGGACTGAAGCTTTCTTT

clone_size: .
d_call: .
v_call: TRBV7-9
j_call: TRBJ1-2
cdr3_aa: CASRPNRNYGYTF
cdr3_nt: TGTGCCAGCAGACCGAACAGGAACTATGGCTACACCTTC

clone_size: .
d_call: .
v_call: TRBV5-1
j_call: TRBJ2-3
cdr3_aa: CASSLDGSSTDTQYF
cdr3_nt: TGCGCCAGCAGCTTGGACGGATCTAGCACAGATACGCAGTATTTT